The present TCR beta chain was sequenced within a study of post-analysis software for immune sequencing data. Study-level information: Included courses were relapsing-remitting and secondary progressive multiple sclerosis; progressive-relapsing multiple sclerosis was also included.

As concerns this clonotype: Its matching antigen is unknown.

Study-level points and caveats: Strong co-clustering by F measure was seen for same-batch samples. Among multiple sclerosis patients, normalized Chao1 diversity was significantly below that of controls.

The TCR beta cDNA libraries contained unique molecular identifiers. Starting from approximately 1 to 10 million T cells, the study yielded 460,000 or so cDNA molecules. TCRdb re-called the PCR reads with MiXCR, one entry per CDR3 protein. Of about 570,000 distinct CDR3 sequences in the sample, roughly 34% are singletons; the top ten hold around 5.9%. The sequenced sample was blood. This receptor was taken from a girl aged 2 to 17 with multiple sclerosis.

The CDR3 region is CASSTDRVNTEAFF. The CDR3 DNA reads as TGTGCCAGCAGTACGGACAGGGTGAACACTGAAGCTTTCTTT. This chain uses TRBV2 with TRBJ1-1; 8 bases line up with TRBD1. The germline V gene has CDR1 SNHLY and CDR2 FYNNEI. V lost 5 bases, J lost 0 bases, and 2 bases stayed unmatched. The CDR3 length is 14 residues.